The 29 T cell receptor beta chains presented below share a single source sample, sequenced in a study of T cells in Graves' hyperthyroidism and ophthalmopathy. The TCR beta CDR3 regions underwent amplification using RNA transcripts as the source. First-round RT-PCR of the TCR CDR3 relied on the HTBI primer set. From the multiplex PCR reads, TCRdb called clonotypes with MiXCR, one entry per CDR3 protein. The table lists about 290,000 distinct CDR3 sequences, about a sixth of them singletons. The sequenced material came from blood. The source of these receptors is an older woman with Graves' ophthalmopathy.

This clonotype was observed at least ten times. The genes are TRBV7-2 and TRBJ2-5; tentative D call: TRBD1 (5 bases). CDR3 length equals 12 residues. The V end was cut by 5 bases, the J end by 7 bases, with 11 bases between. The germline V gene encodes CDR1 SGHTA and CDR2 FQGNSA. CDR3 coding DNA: TGTGCCAGCAGCCTCCCCCAGGGGACCCAGTACTTC. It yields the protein CASSLPQGTQYF. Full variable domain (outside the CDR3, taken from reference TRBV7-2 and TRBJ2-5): GAGVSQSPSNKVTEKGKDVELRCDPISGHTALYWYRQSLGQGLEFLIYFQGNSAPDKSGLPSDRFSAERTGGSVSTLTIQRTQQEDSAVYLCASSLPQGTQYFGPGTRLLVL.

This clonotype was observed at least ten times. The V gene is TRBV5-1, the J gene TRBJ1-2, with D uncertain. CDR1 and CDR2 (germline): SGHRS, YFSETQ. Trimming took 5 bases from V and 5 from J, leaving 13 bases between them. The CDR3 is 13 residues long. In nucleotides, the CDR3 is TGCGCCAGCAGTCTGGACTACACTTATGGCTACACCTTC. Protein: CASSLDYTYGYTF.

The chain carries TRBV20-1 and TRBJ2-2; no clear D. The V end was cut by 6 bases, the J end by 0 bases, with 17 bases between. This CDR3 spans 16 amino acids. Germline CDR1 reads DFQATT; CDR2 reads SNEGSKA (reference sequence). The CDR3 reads CSAPRNIPANTGELFF. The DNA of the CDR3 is TGCAGTGCGCCTCGTAACATCCCCGCGAACACCGGGGAGCTGTTTTTT.

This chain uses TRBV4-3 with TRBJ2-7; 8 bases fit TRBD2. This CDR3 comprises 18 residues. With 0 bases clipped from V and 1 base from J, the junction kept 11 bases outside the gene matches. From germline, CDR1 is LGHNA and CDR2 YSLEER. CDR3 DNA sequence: TGCGCCAGCAGCCAAGATCTGTTCAGCGGGAGTGGTTCCTACGAGCAGTACTTC. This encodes CASSQDLFSGSGSYEQYF.

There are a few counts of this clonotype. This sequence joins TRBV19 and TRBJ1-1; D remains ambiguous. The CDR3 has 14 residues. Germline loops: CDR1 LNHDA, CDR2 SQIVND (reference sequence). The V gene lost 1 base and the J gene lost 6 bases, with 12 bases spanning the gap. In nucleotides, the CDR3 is TGTGCCAGTAGTATAGGTACGCGTGAGGCTGAAGCTTTCTTT. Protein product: CASSIGTREAEAFF.

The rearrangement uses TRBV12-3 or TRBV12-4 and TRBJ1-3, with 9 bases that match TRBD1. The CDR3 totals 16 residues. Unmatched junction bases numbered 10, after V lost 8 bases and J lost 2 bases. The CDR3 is CASRRQGGGAGNTIYF. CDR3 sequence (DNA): TGTGCCAGCCGGCGACAGGGGGGAGGGGCTGGAAACACCATATATTTT.

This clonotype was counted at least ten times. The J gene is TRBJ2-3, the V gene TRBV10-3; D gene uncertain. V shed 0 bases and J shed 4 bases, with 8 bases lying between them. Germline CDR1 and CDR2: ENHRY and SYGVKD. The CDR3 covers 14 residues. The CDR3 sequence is CAISESFGPDTQYF. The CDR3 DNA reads TGTGCCATCAGTGAGTCGTTTGGACCAGATACGCAGTATTTT.

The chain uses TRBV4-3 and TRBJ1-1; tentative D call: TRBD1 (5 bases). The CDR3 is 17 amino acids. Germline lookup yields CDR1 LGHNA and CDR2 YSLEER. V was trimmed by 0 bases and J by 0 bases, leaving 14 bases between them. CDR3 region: CASSQDLPGTMNTEAFF. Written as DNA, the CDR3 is TGCGCCAGCAGCCAAGATCTTCCGGGGACCATGAACACTGAAGCTTTCTTT.

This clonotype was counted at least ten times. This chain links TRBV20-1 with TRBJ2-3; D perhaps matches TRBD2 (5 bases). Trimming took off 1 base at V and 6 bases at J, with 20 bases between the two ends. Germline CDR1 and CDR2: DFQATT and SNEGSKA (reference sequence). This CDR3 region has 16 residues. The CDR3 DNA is TGCAGTGCTAGAGCCTGGGAGCCTAGATCGTTTGATACGCAGTATTTT. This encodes CSARAWEPRSFDTQYF.

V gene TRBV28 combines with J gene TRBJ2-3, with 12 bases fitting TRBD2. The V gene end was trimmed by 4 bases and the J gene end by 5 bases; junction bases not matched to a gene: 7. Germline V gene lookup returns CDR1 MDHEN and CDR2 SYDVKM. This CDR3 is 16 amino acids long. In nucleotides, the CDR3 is TGTGCCAGCAGTTCGCTACTAGCGGGAGGATTAGATACGCAGTATTTT. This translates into CASSSLLAGGLDTQYF. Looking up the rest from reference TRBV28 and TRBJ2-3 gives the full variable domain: DVKVTQSSRYLVKRTGEKVFLECVQDMDHENMFWYRQDPGLGLRLIYFSYDVKMKEKGDIPEGYSVSREKKERFSLILESASTNQTSMYLCASSSLLAGGLDTQYFGPGTRLTVL.

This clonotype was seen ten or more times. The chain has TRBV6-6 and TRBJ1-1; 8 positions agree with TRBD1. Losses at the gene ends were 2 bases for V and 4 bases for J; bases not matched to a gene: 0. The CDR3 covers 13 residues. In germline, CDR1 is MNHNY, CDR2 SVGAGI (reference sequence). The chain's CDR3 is CASSYTGGTEAFF. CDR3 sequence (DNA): TGTGCCAGCAGTTACACAGGGGGCACTGAAGCTTTCTTT.

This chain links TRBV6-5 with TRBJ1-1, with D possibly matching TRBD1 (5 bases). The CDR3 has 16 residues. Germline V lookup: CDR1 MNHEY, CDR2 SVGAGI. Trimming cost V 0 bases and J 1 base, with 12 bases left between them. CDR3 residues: CASSYSHRQGNTEAFF. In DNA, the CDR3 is TGTGCCAGCAGTTACTCCCATCGGCAGGGGAACACTGAAGCTTTCTTT.

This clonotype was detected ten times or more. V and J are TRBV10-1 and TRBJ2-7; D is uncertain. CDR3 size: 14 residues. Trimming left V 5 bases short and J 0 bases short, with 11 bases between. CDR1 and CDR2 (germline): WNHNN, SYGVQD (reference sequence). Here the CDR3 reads CASSPDGFSYEQYF. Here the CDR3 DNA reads TGCGCCAGCAGTCCGGACGGATTCTCCTACGAGCAGTACTTC.

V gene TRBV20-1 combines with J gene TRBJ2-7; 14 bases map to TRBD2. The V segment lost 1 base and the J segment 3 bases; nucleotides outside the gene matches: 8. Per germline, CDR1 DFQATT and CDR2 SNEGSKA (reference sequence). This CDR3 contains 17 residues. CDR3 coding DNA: TGCAGTGCTAGAGGGGGACTAGCGGGAGTGGGGAACTACGAGCAGTACTTC. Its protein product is CSARGGLAGVGNYEQYF.

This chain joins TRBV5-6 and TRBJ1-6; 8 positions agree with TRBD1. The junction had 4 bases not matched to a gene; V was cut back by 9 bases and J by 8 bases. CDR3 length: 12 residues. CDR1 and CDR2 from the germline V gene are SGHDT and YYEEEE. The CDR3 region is CATHRGDSPLHF. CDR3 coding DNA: TGTGCCACCCACAGGGGGGATTCACCCCTCCACTTT.

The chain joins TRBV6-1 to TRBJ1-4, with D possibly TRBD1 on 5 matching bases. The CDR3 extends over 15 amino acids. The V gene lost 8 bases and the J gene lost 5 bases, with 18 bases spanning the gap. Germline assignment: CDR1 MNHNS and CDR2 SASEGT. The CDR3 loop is CASASTSGWNEKLFF. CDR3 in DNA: TGTGCCAGCGCGTCCACCTCAGGGTGGAATGAAAAACTGTTTTTT.

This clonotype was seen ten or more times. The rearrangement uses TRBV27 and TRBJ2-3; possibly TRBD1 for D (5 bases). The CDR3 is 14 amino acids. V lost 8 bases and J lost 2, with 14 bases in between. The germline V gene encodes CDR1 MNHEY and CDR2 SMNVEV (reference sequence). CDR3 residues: CASGRRRVTDTQYF. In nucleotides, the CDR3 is TGTGCCAGCGGTCGTCGCAGGGTCACAGATACGCAGTATTTT.

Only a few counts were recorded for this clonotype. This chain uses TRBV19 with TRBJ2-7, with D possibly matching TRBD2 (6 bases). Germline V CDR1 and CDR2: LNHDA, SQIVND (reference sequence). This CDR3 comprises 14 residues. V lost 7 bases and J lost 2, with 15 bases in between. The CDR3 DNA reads TGTGCCAGTAAACGGGACTTGGCTACCTACGAGCAGTACTTC. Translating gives CASKRDLATYEQYF.

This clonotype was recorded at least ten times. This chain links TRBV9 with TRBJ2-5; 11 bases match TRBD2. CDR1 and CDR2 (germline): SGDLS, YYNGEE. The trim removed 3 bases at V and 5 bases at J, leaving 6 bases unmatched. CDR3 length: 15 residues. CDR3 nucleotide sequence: TGTGCCAGCAGCGCCGCTAGCGGGGGGACGGAGACCCAGTACTTC. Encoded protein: CASSAASGGTETQYF.

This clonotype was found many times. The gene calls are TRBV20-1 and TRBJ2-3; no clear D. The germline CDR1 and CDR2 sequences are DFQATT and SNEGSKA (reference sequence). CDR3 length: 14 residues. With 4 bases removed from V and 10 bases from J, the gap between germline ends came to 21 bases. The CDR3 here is CSATDDKPADSQYF. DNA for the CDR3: TGCAGTGCTACAGACGACAAGCCCGCTGATTCGCAGTATTTT.

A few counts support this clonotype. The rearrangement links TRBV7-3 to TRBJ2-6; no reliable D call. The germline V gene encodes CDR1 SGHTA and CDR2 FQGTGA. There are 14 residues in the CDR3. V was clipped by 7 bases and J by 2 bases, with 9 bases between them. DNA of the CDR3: TGTGCCAGCAAAATGGATCCTGGGGCCAACGTCCTGACTTTC. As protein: CASKMDPGANVLTF. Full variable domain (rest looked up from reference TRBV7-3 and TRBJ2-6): GAGVSQTPSNKVTEKGKYVELRCDPISGHTALYWYRQSLGQGPEFLIYFQGTGAADDSGLPNDRFFAVRPEGSVSTLKIQRTERGDSAVYLCASKMDPGANVLTFGAGSRLTVL.

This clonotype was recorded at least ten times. CDR3 residues: CASSQMGLSYEQYF. The DNA of the CDR3 is TGTGCCAGCAGCCAAATGGGCCTTTCCTACGAGCAGTACTTC. This chain links TRBV3-1 with TRBJ2-7, with D unresolved. Deletions cut 2 bases from V and 1 base from J, with 9 bases between. The CDR3 consists of 14 residues. CDR1 and CDR2 (germline): LGHDT, YNNKEL (reference sequence).

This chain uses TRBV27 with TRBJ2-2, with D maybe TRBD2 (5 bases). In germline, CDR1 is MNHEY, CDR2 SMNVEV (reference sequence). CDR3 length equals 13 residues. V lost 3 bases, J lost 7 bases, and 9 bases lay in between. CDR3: CASSFWAGGELFF. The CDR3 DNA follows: TGTGCCAGCAGTTTCTGGGCGGGCGGGGAGCTGTTTTTT.

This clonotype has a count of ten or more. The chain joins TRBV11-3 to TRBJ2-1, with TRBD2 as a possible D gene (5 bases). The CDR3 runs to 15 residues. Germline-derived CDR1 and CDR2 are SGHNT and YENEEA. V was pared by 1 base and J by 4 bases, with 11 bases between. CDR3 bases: TGTGCCAGCAGCTTAGGGCGGGTCGGGTACAATGAGCAGTTCTTC. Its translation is CASSLGRVGYNEQFF.

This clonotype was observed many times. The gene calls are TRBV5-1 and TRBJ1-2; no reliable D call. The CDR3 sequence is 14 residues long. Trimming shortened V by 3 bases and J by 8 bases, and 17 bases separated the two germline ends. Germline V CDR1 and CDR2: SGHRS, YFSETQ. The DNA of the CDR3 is TGCGCCAGCAGCTCTATCGGACCGGAAGAGGGCTACACCTTC. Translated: CASSSIGPEEGYTF. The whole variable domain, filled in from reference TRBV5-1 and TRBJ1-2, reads KAGVTQTPRYLIKTRGQQVTLSCSPISGHRSVSWYQQTPGQGLQFLFEYFSETQRNKGNFPGRFSGRQFSNSRSEMNVSTLELGDSALYLCASSSIGPEEGYTFGSGTRLTVV.

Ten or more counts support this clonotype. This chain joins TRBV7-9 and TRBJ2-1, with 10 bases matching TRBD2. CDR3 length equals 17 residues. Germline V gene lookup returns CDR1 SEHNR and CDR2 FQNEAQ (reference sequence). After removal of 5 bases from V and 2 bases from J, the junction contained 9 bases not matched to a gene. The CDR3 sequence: CASSPPSLAGAYNEQFF. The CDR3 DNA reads TGTGCCAGCAGCCCACCGTCTCTAGCGGGAGCCTACAATGAGCAGTTCTTC.

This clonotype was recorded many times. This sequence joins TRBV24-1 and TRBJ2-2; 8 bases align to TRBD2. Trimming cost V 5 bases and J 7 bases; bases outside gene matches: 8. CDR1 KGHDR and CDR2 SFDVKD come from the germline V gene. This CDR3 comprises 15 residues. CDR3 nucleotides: TGTGCCACCAGTGTCGCAGCGGGAGAGGTCGGGGAGCTGTTTTTT. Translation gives CATSVAAGEVGELFF.

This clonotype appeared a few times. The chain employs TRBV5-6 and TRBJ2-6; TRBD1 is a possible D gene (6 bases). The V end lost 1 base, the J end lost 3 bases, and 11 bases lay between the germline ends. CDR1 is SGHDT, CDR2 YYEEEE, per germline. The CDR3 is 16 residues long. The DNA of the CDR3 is TGTGCCAGCAGCTTGACAGGGATTGGTGGGGCCAACGTCCTGACTTTC. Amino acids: CASSLTGIGGANVLTF.

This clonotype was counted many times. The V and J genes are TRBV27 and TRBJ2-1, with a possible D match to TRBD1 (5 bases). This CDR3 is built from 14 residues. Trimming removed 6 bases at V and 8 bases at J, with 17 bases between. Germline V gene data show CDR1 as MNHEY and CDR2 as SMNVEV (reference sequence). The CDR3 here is CASRRTRNPDEQFF. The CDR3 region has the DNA TGTGCCAGCAGAAGGACACGGAATCCGGATGAGCAGTTCTTC.